This TCR beta chain was identified in a study of cytomegalovirus exposure and HLA in healthy donors. Regarding this clone: The target antigen is unknown.

Study-wide results and caveats: A few of the chains that were CMV-associated were confirmed in vitro to be specific for CMV antigens. It was reported that the classifier diagnosed cytomegalovirus status with high specificity and sensitivity in both the original and validation cohorts.

The donors were members of the approximately 130-subject validation cohort (separate from the roughly 680-subject first cohort). V lost 1 base and J 4 bases, leaving 6 bases between the germline ends. Germline assignment: CDR1 SGDLS and CDR2 YYNGEE. The CDR3 has 13 residues. Sequencing used immunoSEQ multiplex PCR; TCRdb keeps in-frame clones, though not all of them. The repertoire holds about 250,000 clones, roughly 90% seen once, with about 12% in the top ten. V is TRBV9 and J is TRBJ1-5, with TRBD1 as a possible D gene (5 bases). This clonotype was obtained from a young man in good health and CMV-seropositive. Sequenced sample: PBMCs. The CDR3 sequence is CASSVRGNQPQHF. The CDR3 DNA sequence: TGTGCCAGCAGCGTACGGGGGAATCAGCCCCAGCATTTT.